What follows are 17 T cell receptor beta chains derived from one specimen sequenced in a study of blood T cell repertoires in COVID-19. Sequencing used immunoSEQ multiplex PCR; TCRdb keeps in-frame clones, though not all of them. The sample carries about 160,000 clones, approximately 84% recorded once. Sample: peripheral blood. Every receptor here comes from a woman of 80 years or more with acute or convalescent COVID-19.

This chain joins TRBV5-1 and TRBJ1-1; D may be TRBD1 (5 bases). V lost 0 bases, J lost 4 bases, and 16 bases lay in between. CDR3 length: 16 amino acids. Germline CDR1 SGHRS, CDR2 YFSETQ. This CDR3 reads CASSLAPRTSGTEAFF. Here the CDR3 DNA reads TGCGCCAGCAGCTTGGCCCCCCGGACAAGTGGCACTGAAGCTTTCTTT. The entire variable domain, with the rest obtained from reference TRBV5-1 and TRBJ1-1, is as follows: KAGVTQTPRYLIKTRGQQVTLSCSPISGHRSVSWYQQTPGQGLQFLFEYFSETQRNKGNFPGRFSGRQFSNSRSEMNVSTLELGDSALYLCASSLAPRTSGTEAFFGQGTRLTVV.

V usage is TRBV7-9 and J usage is TRBJ1-1; a possible D gene is TRBD1 (5 bases). The CDR3 is 13 amino acids. The V end was cut by 0 bases, the J end by 10 bases, with 12 bases between. Germline V gives CDR1 SEHNR, CDR2 FQNEAQ (reference sequence). CDR3 coding DNA: TGTGCCAGCAGCTTAGCAGGTTCAAGGGGAGCTTTCTTT. Encoded protein: CASSLAGSRGAFF.

The chain combines TRBV5-1 with TRBJ1-2; maybe TRBD1 (5 bases). The CDR3 is 15 residues long. The V gene lost 0 bases and the J gene lost 3 bases, with 12 bases spanning the gap. Looked up from germline, CDR1 is SGHRS and CDR2 is YFSETQ. The CDR3 DNA reads as TGCGCCAGCAGCTTGGAGGTGGACAATTACTATGGCTACACCTTC. Its translation: CASSLEVDNYYGYTF.

The chain combines TRBV10-1 with TRBJ2-1; D is unclear. Germline V gene data show CDR1 as WNHNN and CDR2 as SYGVQD (reference sequence). The CDR3 runs to 14 residues. With 4 bases removed from V and 4 bases from J, the gap between germline ends came to 11 bases. The CDR3 nucleotides are TGCGCCAGCAGTGCCACAGCCGATTACAATGAGCAGTTCTTC. Translating it yields CASSATADYNEQFF.

This sequence joins TRBV6-5 and TRBJ1-1, with D perhaps TRBD1 (5 bases). CDR3 length: 15 amino acids. Germline V gene sequence: CDR1 MNHEY, CDR2 SVGAGI. V was trimmed by 3 bases and J by 3 bases, leaving 14 bases between them. The CDR3 loop reads CASSYSQGADTEAFF. The CDR3 nucleotides read TGTGCCAGCAGTTATTCCCAAGGGGCTGACACTGAAGCTTTCTTT.

V and J are TRBV12-3 or TRBV12-4 and TRBJ1-1; no firm D call. The CDR3 extends over 13 amino acids. Trimming removed 2 bases at V and 6 bases at J, with 10 bases between. CDR3 protein: CASSLKPGPEAFF. The CDR3 DNA is TGTGCCAGCAGTTTAAAACCGGGTCCTGAAGCTTTCTTT.

V gene TRBV15 combines with J gene TRBJ2-1; D might be TRBD1 (5 bases). Trimming stripped 4 bases from V and 6 bases from J, with 13 bases between. There are 14 residues in the CDR3. The germline V gene encodes CDR1 LNHNV and CDR2 YYDKDF (reference sequence). CDR3 region: CATSIGARVNEQFF. DNA for the CDR3: TGTGCCACCAGCATAGGGGCAAGGGTCAATGAGCAGTTCTTC.

This clone was counted a few times. This chain uses TRBV2 with TRBJ1-2; D possibly corresponds to TRBD1 (5 bases). The CDR3 is 14 residues long. Trimming removed 4 bases at V and 8 bases at J, with 17 bases between. CDR1 is SNHLY and CDR2 is FYNNEI in the germline V gene. This CDR3 is CASSGHGVGRGYTF. CDR3 nucleotides: TGTGCCAGCAGTGGGCACGGAGTGGGGCGCGGCTACACCTTC.

The rearrangement links TRBV4-3 to TRBJ1-4, with 7 bases fitting TRBD1. J was trimmed by 8 bases and V by 1 base; bases with no gene match: 7. This CDR3 is 15 amino acids long. The V gene's germline CDR1 is LGHNA and CDR2 YSLEER. Here the CDR3 reads CASSQVGQGVEKLFF. DNA of the CDR3: TGCGCCAGCAGCCAAGTAGGGCAGGGGGTGGAAAAACTGTTTTTT.

The chain joins TRBV7-9 to TRBJ1-3, with a possible D match to TRBD1 (5 bases). CDR3 length equals 14 residues. Germline loops: CDR1 SEHNR, CDR2 FQNEAQ (reference sequence). V lost 5 bases and J 0 bases, leaving 8 bases between the germline ends. For the CDR3, the DNA is TGTGCCAGCAGCCCAGGGTCCTCTGGAAACACCATATATTTT. This codes for CASSPGSSGNTIYF. The entire variable domain, with the rest obtained from reference TRBV7-9 and TRBJ1-3, is as follows: DTGVSQNPRHKITKRGQNVTFRCDPISEHNRLYWYRQTLGQGPEFLTYFQNEAQLEKSRLLSDRFSAERPKGSFSTLEIQRTEQGDSAMYLCASSPGSSGNTIYFGEGSWLTVV.

The V call is TRBV28, the J call TRBJ2-7, with TRBD2 identical over 14 bases. This CDR3 region has 14 residues. Germline values: CDR1 MDHEN, CDR2 SYDVKM. The ends lost 8 bases at V and 5 bases at J; junction bases unmatched: 5. This CDR3 reads CASGTSGSSHEQYF. The CDR3 bases are TGTGCCAGCGGGACTAGCGGGAGTTCCCACGAGCAGTACTTC.

This chain joins TRBV19 and TRBJ1-5, with D maybe TRBD1 (6 bases). This CDR3 comprises 15 residues. Germline V gene sequence: CDR1 LNHDA, CDR2 SQIVND (reference sequence). V gave up 6 bases and J gave up 0 bases, with 12 bases separating them. CDR3 residues: CASSRDIYSNQPQHF. The DNA for the CDR3 is TGTGCCAGTAGCCGGGACATTTATAGCAATCAGCCCCAGCATTTT. Full variable domain (remainder filled in from reference TRBV19 and TRBJ1-5): DGGITQSPKYLFRKEGQNVTLSCEQNLNHDAMYWYRQDPGQGLRLIYYSQIVNDFQKGDIAEGYSVSREKKESFPLTVTSAQKNPTAFYLCASSRDIYSNQPQHFGDGTRLSIL.

The V gene is TRBV6-5, the J gene TRBJ2-1; weak D call: TRBD2 (5 bases). CDR1 MNHEY and CDR2 SVGAGI come from the germline V gene. V dropped 0 bases and J dropped 8 bases, with 8 bases sitting between them. The CDR3 has 13 residues. CDR3 sequence: CASSYSGSYEQFF. CDR3 in DNA: TGTGCCAGCAGTTACTCAGGGAGTTATGAGCAGTTCTTC.

The chain links TRBV2 to TRBJ2-5; TRBD1 is a possible D gene (7 bases). Germline CDR1 and CDR2: SNHLY and FYNNEI. The CDR3 runs to 17 residues. The V end lost 5 bases, the J end lost 4 bases, and 23 bases lay between the germline ends. This chain's CDR3 is CASSLIGGRGFSETQYF. In nucleotides, the CDR3 is TGTGCCAGCAGTTTAATCGGGGGCAGGGGGTTTTCAGAGACCCAGTACTTC.

The V call is TRBV12-3 or TRBV12-4, the J call TRBJ1-5, with a tentative D call TRBD1 (6 bases). This CDR3 has 13 amino acids. The V end lost 6 bases, the J end lost 6 bases, and 12 bases lay between the germline ends. CDR3 bases: TGTGCCAGCAGCGAAACAGGGCTTCAGCCCCAGCATTTT. Translated, it gives CASSETGLQPQHF.

The chain recombines TRBV18 with TRBJ1-5, with 7 bases matching TRBD1. The CDR3 extends over 13 amino acids. J lost 5 bases, V lost 3 bases, and 1 base had no gene match. From germline, CDR1 is KGHSH and CDR2 LQKENI. Here the CDR3 DNA reads TGTGCCAGCTCACCCGACAGGGATCAGCCCCAGCATTTT. Its translation: CASSPDRDQPQHF.

This chain links TRBV5-5 with TRBJ1-5; 8 bases are a match to TRBD1. The germline CDR1 and CDR2 sequences are SGHKS and YYEKEE (reference sequence). Trimming removed 2 bases from V and 1 base from J; junction bases left unmatched: 5. The CDR3 length is 16 residues. This CDR3 reads CASSFAGGFSNQPQHF. CDR3 bases: TGTGCCAGCAGCTTCGCAGGGGGCTTCAGCAATCAGCCCCAGCATTTT.